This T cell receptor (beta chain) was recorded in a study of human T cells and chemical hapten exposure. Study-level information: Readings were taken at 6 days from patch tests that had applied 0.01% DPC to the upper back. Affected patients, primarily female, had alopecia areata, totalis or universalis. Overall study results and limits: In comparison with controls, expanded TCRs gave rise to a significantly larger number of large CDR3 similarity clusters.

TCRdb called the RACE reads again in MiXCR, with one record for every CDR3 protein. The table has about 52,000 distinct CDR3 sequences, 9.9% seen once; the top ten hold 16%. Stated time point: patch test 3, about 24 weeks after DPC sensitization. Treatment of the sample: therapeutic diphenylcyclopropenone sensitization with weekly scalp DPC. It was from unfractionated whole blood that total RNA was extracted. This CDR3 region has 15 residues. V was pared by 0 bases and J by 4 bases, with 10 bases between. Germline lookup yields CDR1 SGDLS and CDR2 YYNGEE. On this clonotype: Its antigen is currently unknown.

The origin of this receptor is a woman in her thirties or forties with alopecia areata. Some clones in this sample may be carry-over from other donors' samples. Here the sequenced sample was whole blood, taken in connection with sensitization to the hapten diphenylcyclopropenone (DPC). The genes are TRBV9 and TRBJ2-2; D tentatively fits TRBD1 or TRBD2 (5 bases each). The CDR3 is CASSVAGTATGELFF. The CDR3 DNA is TGTGCCAGCAGCGTAGCGGGGACGGCCACCGGGGAGCTGTTTTTT.